The 28 T cell receptor beta chains presented below share a single source sample, sequenced in a study. Tregs were sorted as CD4+CD25+CD127-/low cells. TCRdb itself ran the 5' RACE reads through MiXCR, one entry per CDR3 protein. The repertoire holds tens of thousands of distinct CDR3 sequences, roughly 22% seen once, with 4.3% in the top ten. The sample comprised Tregs sorted from a lymph node. The receptors derive from a female donor with breast cancer.

This clonotype occurred many times. V and J are TRBV18 and TRBJ2-1, with 7 bases aligning to TRBD2. CDR3 length: 13 amino acids. Germline V gene lookup returns CDR1 KGHSH and CDR2 LQKENI. Trimming cost V 5 bases and J 7 bases; bases outside gene matches: 5. This CDR3 reads CASSTTSVNEQFF. The CDR3 coding sequence is TGTGCCAGCTCAACAACTAGCGTTAATGAGCAGTTCTTC. Variable domain in full (rest from reference TRBV18 and TRBJ2-1): NAGVMQNPRHLVRRRGQEARLRCSPMKGHSHVYWYRQLPEEGLKFMVYLQKENIIDESGMPKERFSAEFPKEGPSILRIQQVVRGDSAAYFCASSTTSVNEQFFGPGTRLTVL.

V gene TRBV6-5 combines with J gene TRBJ2-7; 7 nucleotides align to TRBD1. CDR1 and CDR2 from the germline V gene are MNHEY and SVGAGI. J gave up 1 base and V 6 bases, and 6 bases lay outside the gene matches. The CDR3 contains 14 residues. The CDR3 DNA sequence: TGTGCCAGCAGACCCTCGACAGGGTCCTACGAGCAGTACTTC. Translating gives CASRPSTGSYEQYF.

Only a few counts were recorded for this clonotype. This chain uses TRBV5-1 with TRBJ2-1, with TRBD2 as a possible D gene (6 bases). Germline loops: CDR1 SGHRS, CDR2 YFSETQ. The CDR3 has 17 residues. V was shortened by 3 bases and J by 7 bases, with 23 bases between the two germline ends. The CDR3 DNA reads TGCGCCAGCAGCTCCCCAAGTCGCGGGAAGGCGGTAAATGAGCAGTTCTTC. Residues: CASSSPSRGKAVNEQFF.

Points on this clonotype: This may be a read error, as it is one base from a much larger clone. The V call is TRBV27, the J call TRBJ2-1, with D possibly TRBD1 on 6 matching bases. The length of the CDR3 is 15 residues. Looked up from germline, CDR1 is MNHEY and CDR2 is SMNVEV (reference sequence). The ends were cut back, 5 bases at V and 0 bases at J, with 11 bases in the middle. DNA for the CDR3: TGTGCCAGCAGTAAGGACAGTAGCTCCTACAATGAGCAGTTCTTC. It is translated as CASSKDSSSYNEQFF.

The V and J genes are TRBV7-9 and TRBJ1-1; D unclear. This CDR3 comprises 9 residues. The germline CDR1 and CDR2 sequences are SEHNR and FQNEAQ (reference sequence). The V gene lost 8 bases and the J gene lost 8 bases, with 6 bases spanning the gap. CDR3 in amino acids: CASGREAFF. The CDR3 DNA reads TGTGCCAGCGGGAGGGAAGCTTTCTTT.

In its sample, this clonotype was seen a few times. This chain connects TRBV12-3 or TRBV12-4 to TRBJ1-4; the match to TRBD1 covers 10 bases. CDR3 size: 15 residues. J lost 6 bases, V lost 5 bases, and 6 bases had no gene match. The CDR3 is CASSRGQGVDEKLFF. DNA of the CDR3: TGTGCCAGCAGTCGTGGACAGGGGGTTGATGAAAAACTGTTTTTT.

Ten or more counts support this clonotype. The genes are TRBV12-3 or TRBV12-4 and TRBJ2-1, with D possibly matching TRBD2 (6 bases). The CDR3 has 13 residues. The V gene lost 5 bases and the J gene lost 6 bases, with 11 bases spanning the gap. CDR3 DNA sequence: TGTGCCAGCAGTACGACTAGTACCAATGAGCAGTTCTTC. This gives the protein CASSTTSTNEQFF.

This clonotype showed up many times. The chain carries TRBV7-9 and TRBJ1-2; weak D call: TRBD1 (6 bases). CDR1 SEHNR and CDR2 FQNEAQ come from the germline V gene (reference sequence). Trimming pared 5 bases from V and 4 bases from J, leaving 11 bases between. This CDR3 has 13 amino acids. CDR3 sequence (DNA): TGTGCCAGCAGCGGACAGACAGTCTATGGCTACACCTTC. It is translated as CASSGQTVYGYTF.

This clonotype was observed a handful of times. The rearrangement joins TRBV28 to TRBJ1-2; the D gene is possibly TRBD1 (6 bases). This CDR3 is 15 amino acids long. The germline gives CDR1 MDHEN, CDR2 SYDVKM. V was trimmed by 1 base and J by 13 bases, leaving 22 bases between them. The CDR3 region is CASSLYSGRGRACTF. The CDR3 DNA is TGTGCCAGCAGTTTATATAGCGGCAGGGGTCGTGCGTGCACCTTC.

J is TRBJ1-1 and V is TRBV9; TRBD1 is a possible D gene (5 bases). Per germline, CDR1 SGDLS and CDR2 YYNGEE. This CDR3 is 15 amino acids long. Between the trimmed V and J ends, which lost 2 bases and 6 bases, there was a span of 17 bases. CDR3: CASSVGPHGDSEAFF. As DNA, the CDR3 is TGTGCCAGCAGCGTGGGACCCCACGGGGACTCTGAAGCTTTCTTT.

This clonotype was detected only a few times. V is TRBV20-1 and J is TRBJ1-3; 7 nucleotides agree with TRBD1. The trim removed 3 bases at V and 2 bases at J, leaving 7 bases unmatched. This CDR3 contains 15 residues. CDR1 is DFQATT and CDR2 is SNEGSKA in the germline V gene (reference sequence). The CDR3 is CSARTGNIPGNTIYF. DNA for the CDR3: TGCAGTGCTAGGACAGGGAATATACCTGGAAACACCATATATTTT.

The chain carries TRBV7-9 and TRBJ1-2; D call uncertain. This CDR3 region has 12 residues. The V gene lost 4 bases and the J gene lost 0 bases, with 3 bases spanning the gap. In germline, CDR1 is SEHNR, CDR2 FQNEAQ (reference sequence). The CDR3 region has the DNA TGTGCCAGCAGCTCTCCTAACTATGGCTACACCTTC. This gives the protein CASSSPNYGYTF.

The V call is TRBV30, the J call TRBJ2-5; D tentatively reads TRBD1 or TRBD2 (6 bases each). The V end lost 3 bases, the J end lost 4 bases, and 12 bases lay between the germline ends. This CDR3 comprises 13 residues. The germline CDR1 and CDR2 sequences are GTSNPN and SVGIG (reference sequence). The CDR3 DNA reads TGTGCCTGGAGCTACAAGGGGGGAGAGACCCAGTACTTC. It specifies CAWSYKGGETQYF.

The gene calls are TRBV6-6 and TRBJ2-3; possibly TRBD1 for D (5 bases). The germline gives CDR1 MNHNY, CDR2 SVGAGI (reference sequence). The CDR3 contains 17 residues. Trimming removed 2 bases at V and 0 bases at J, with 15 bases between. The CDR3 spells CASSYEPTVSSTDTQYF. Here the CDR3 DNA reads TGTGCCAGCAGTTACGAGCCGACAGTATCTAGCACAGATACGCAGTATTTT.

J is TRBJ2-3 and V is TRBV12-3 or TRBV12-4; the D gene is possibly TRBD1 (6 bases). V was trimmed by 1 base and J by 2 bases, leaving 10 bases between them. CDR3 size: 15 residues. CDR3 nucleotide sequence: TGTGCCAGCAGTTTAGGGGACACCTACACAGATACGCAGTATTTT. Its translation is CASSLGDTYTDTQYF.

This CDR3 is CASSEGQGQGEQFF. For the CDR3, the DNA is TGCGCCAGCAGCGAGGGACAGGGACAGGGTGAGCAGTTCTTC. The rearrangement joins TRBV5-1 to TRBJ2-1, with TRBD1 matching over 9 bases. Losses at the gene ends were 4 bases for V and 9 bases for J; bases not matched to a gene: 8. The CDR3 sequence is 14 residues long. Germline loops: CDR1 SGHRS, CDR2 YFSETQ.

This clonotype has just a few counts. V gene TRBV6-1 combines with J gene TRBJ1-5; 10 positions match TRBD1. From germline, CDR1 is MNHNS and CDR2 SASEGT. The trim removed 5 bases at V and 2 bases at J, leaving 3 bases unmatched. The CDR3 has 15 residues. The CDR3 protein is CASSWTGGGNQPQHF. The CDR3 DNA sequence: TGTGCCAGCAGTTGGACAGGGGGTGGCAATCAGCCCCAGCATTTT.

This chain uses TRBV7-8 with TRBJ1-3; D is uncertain. CDR1 and CDR2 from the germline V gene are SGHVS and FQNEAQ. This CDR3 has 12 amino acids. Trimming shortened V by 1 base and J by 4 bases, and 2 bases separated the two germline ends. DNA of the CDR3: TGTGCCAGCAGCTTAGACGGAAACACCATATATTTT. Translating it yields CASSLDGNTIYF.

On this clonotype: This clone may be a read error of a much larger clone one base away. CDR3 sequence (DNA): TGCAGTGCTAGGAACCGGAACAGATACAATGAGCAGTTCTTC. It yields the protein CSARNRNRYNEQFF. The chain uses TRBV20-1 and TRBJ2-1; D not certain. Per the germline V gene, CDR1 is DFQATT and CDR2 is SNEGSKA (reference sequence). The CDR3 contains 14 residues. V shed 3 bases and J shed 4 bases, with 13 bases lying between them.

In this sample, this clonotype turned up a few times. This may be a read error, as it is one base from a much larger clone. The gene calls are TRBV27 and TRBJ2-4; TRBD1 is a possible D gene (6 bases). V lost 7 bases, J lost 1 base, and 11 bases lay in between. The CDR3 length is 14 residues. Germline CDR1 is MNHEY and CDR2 is SMNVEV (reference sequence). CDR3 loop: CASKEQGAKNIQYF. CDR3 DNA: TGTGCCAGCAAAGAACAGGGCGCCAAAAACATTCAGTACTTC.

Regarding this clonotype: A much larger clone differs from this one at a single base, so this may be a read error. The rearrangement links TRBV5-1 to TRBJ2-5, with D perhaps matching TRBD2 (5 bases). Germline CDR1 is SGHRS and CDR2 is YFSETQ. V was cut by 2 bases and J by 9 bases, with 11 bases left in between. The CDR3 has 12 amino acids. The CDR3 spells CASSFAMEAQYF. CDR3 bases: TGCGCCAGCAGCTTTGCAATGGAGGCCCAGTACTTC.

For this clonotype: A much larger clone differs by one base, so this may be a read error. The chain couples TRBV12-3 or TRBV12-4 to TRBJ1-2; D possibly corresponds to TRBD1 (6 bases). This CDR3 spans 15 amino acids. Written as DNA, the CDR3 is TGTGTCAGCAGTTTGCCGGGGCGACAGGTGGATGGCTACACCTTC. It specifies CVSSLPGRQVDGYTF.

Concerning this clonotype: Possible read error: a much larger clone is one base away. The V call is TRBV5-4, the J call TRBJ2-7; no clear D gene. The CDR3 is made up of 16 amino acids. The germline V and J ends were trimmed by 4 bases and 3 bases, with 20 bases remaining between them. Germline assignment: CDR1 SGHNT and CDR2 YYREEE (reference sequence). The CDR3: CASSLPSGSDLYEQYF. The CDR3 DNA follows: TGTGCCAGCAGCCTGCCATCAGGAAGCGATCTCTACGAGCAGTACTTC.

To note about this clonotype: A much larger clone lies one base from this, so it may be a read error. CDR3 bases: TGTGCCAGCAGGAACAGGAACACTGAAGCTTTCTTT. Translating it yields CASRNRNTEAFF. The V call is TRBV9, the J call TRBJ1-1; unclear D gene. V lost 5 bases, J lost 1 base, and 6 bases lay in between. Germline loops: CDR1 SGDLS, CDR2 YYNGEE. The CDR3 runs 12 residues.

The chain employs TRBV12-3 or TRBV12-4 and TRBJ2-3, with D maybe TRBD2 (6 bases). CDR3 length: 13 residues. V was pared by 5 bases and J by 3 bases, with 9 bases between. For the CDR3, the DNA is TGTGCCAGCAGTATGGGGGGTACAGATACGCAGTATTTT. It yields the protein CASSMGGTDTQYF.

As concerns this clonotype: This sequence may be a read error, since a much larger clone differs from it by one base. As the CDR3 is not closed by the conserved phenylalanine or tryptophan, this likely results from a read error. The limits of the CDR3 on the DNA are not certain, so only TCRdb's listed CDR3 is given. The rearrangement links TRBV15 to TRBJ1-2; the D segment call TRBD1 is taken from the table without a DNA check. The CDR3 region is 13 residues in length, termini included. Germline V gene sequence: CDR1 LNHNV, CDR2 YYDKDF (reference sequence). CDR3: CATSSPTGWYTTY.

Only a few counts were recorded for this clonotype. At one end the junction does not follow the germline gene, possibly because of a read error. V is TRBV6-1 and J is TRBJ1-4; no clear D gene. CDR1 and CDR2 (germline): MNHNS, SASEGT. The CDR3 totals 13 residues. In nucleotides, the CDR3 is TGTCCCAGCAGTGCGCAGGATAATGAAAAACTGTTTTTT. Residues: CPSSAQDNEKLFF.

The table lists this clonotype with many counts. V usage is TRBV20-1 and J usage is TRBJ1-2, with 7 nucleotides matching TRBD1. The CDR3 length is 14 residues. The trim removed 5 bases at V and 5 bases at J, leaving 11 bases unmatched. The germline CDR1 and CDR2 sequences are DFQATT and SNEGSKA (reference sequence). CDR3 in amino acids: CSAFGSRGGYGYTF. The CDR3 DNA follows: TGCAGTGCTTTCGGTAGCAGGGGGGGGTATGGCTACACCTTC.